What follows is one TCR beta chain and its context. What this receptor recognizes is not known. No base-level quality is on record; no much larger clone is a single base apart. From the germline V gene, CDR1 is MDHEN and CDR2 is SYDVKM. Taken from cysteine to phenylalanine, the CDR3 has 13 residues. Of all the DNA, just the CDR3 is kept, 39 bases in frame from base 1. Using the deep immunoSEQ assay, TCR CDR3 regions were amplified from genomic DNA by multiplex PCR. Extracted genomic DNA from each cell subset was spread evenly across all wells of several immunoSEQ 96-well plates, with each plate serving as a replicate. For sorted subsets, each replicate PCR was loaded with roughly 0.2 ug genomic DNA, equivalent to some 31,000 T cell genomes. Purified libraries were quantified with a Qubit 3.0 fluorometer, sized on a Bioanalyzer 2100, and re-quantified with the KAPA Library Quantification kit. Each immunoSEQ 96-well plate was sequenced on its own single-read 150-cycle Illumina NextSeq 550 flow cell. The original pipeline was this. Because the immunoSEQ output included only junctional sequences and no quality scores, the filtering could not be the same as the filtering used for full-length reads. To assign V/J genes and CDR3, sequences were annotated using PyIR, a Python wrapper for IgBLAST v1.9, with IMGT germline references. Reads were filtered out if the reads had weak V/J assignments (E-value above 1e-6), no CDR3, stop codons, out-of-frame junctions, or ambiguous translated residues. V3J clonotypes were defined as sequences sharing an identical inferred V gene, J gene, and CDR3 amino acid sequence. The percentage overlap between two repertoires was calculated by dividing the number of shared unique clonotypes by the size of the smaller repertoire. Repertoire richness was assessed with RTK rarefaction, the Chao1 estimator, and Recon v2.1 estimates of unobserved clonotypes. Generation probabilities were computed with OLGA for all TCRbeta clonotypes obtained by the gDNA method from a few donors. As stored in TCRdb, this immuneACCESS dataset retains in-frame rearrangements with V and J assigned. A fraction of the clones does not appear; measured against another copy, unresolved V genes explain less than half of the discrepancy, and the remainder lacks a known reason. Clone size and the V and J calls come from that table; the DNA yielded D and trimming. This sample is represented by more than 850,000 clones; more than 75% of them were singletons. Around 0.47% of the sample lies in the top ten.

These data originate in a study of shared clonotypes between healthy human individuals (dated by TCRdb to the early 2020s). Describing the broader study: Three men and a couple of women, aged 18 to 49 years, made up the cohort. Per donor, three plates each were used for CD4 naive and CD4 memory, two for CD8 naive, and one for CD8 memory. Each donor's leukapheresis produced roughly between roughly 0.85 and 10 billion PBMCs. Libraries were prepared and TCR repertoires were sequenced by different laboratories using diverse techniques, in order to increase sequencing depth and limit assay-specific biases. Blood TCR repertoires of five healthy adults were deeply sequenced to estimate repertoire size and the extent of clonotype sharing between individuals.

Overall study outcomes, separate from this receptor: Only blood was sampled, and tissue TCR repertoires likely differ from those in blood. Compared with non-shared clonotypes, clonotypes shared by all four sorted-subset donors had higher generation probabilities. Larger estimated clonotype richness was generally found for naive subsets than for memory subsets. Rarefaction of sorted-subset datasets indicated incomplete sequencing despite the large sequencing depth. Pairwise subsampling led to the expectation that sequencing depth would affect the degree of clonotype sharing among donors. The small number of donors limited the genetic and exposure-history diversity represented. Sharing across four donors was observed for approximately 5% of naive CD4, 3.5% of naive CD8, over 2% of memory CD4, and roughly 0.4% of memory CD8 clonotypes.

The donors were healthy, HIV-negative adults who had no recently reported acute infections or vaccinations. Every donor was a Caucasian adult living in Nashville, Tennessee, USA. Magnetic negative selection was used to enrich CD4+ T cells, after which naive cells were positively selected on CD45RA and the negative fraction became the memory subset. After blood collection by leukapheresis, PBMCs were isolated using Ficoll-Histopaque density gradient centrifugation and then cryopreserved in the vapor phase of liquid nitrogen. Purity and quantity of every magnetically sorted T cell population were checked by analytical flow cytometry. From each sorted fraction, genomic DNA was isolated and quantified by UV absorbance on a Nanodrop 2000c.

Source material: memory CD4+ T cells from PBMCs. The cell subset or site label, as the study defines it: CD45RA-negative fraction. The V and J genes are TRBV28 and TRBJ1-5, with the identity of the D gene unclear. The sequence was collected from a young man in good health. Some clones in this sample may be carry-over from other donors' samples. This receptor carries the CDR3 CAHKGRGNQPQHF. The nucleotide sequence reads TGTGCTCATAAAGGAAGGGGCAATCAGCCCCAGCATTTT.